Listed below are T cell receptor beta chains from one sample, sequenced in a study of T cell responses to AZD1222 COVID-19 vaccine. Sequenced by immunoSEQ multiplex PCR; TCRdb stores in-frame clones only, minus some. The repertoire holds approximately 100,000 clones, with 87% as singletons. The material was peripheral blood, obtained on day 0 of AZD1222 vaccination. These receptor sequences come from an adult in good health. Both conserved end residues are part of each CDR3. Each record gives: clone size, V gene, J gene, D gene, CDR3 DNA, CDR3 protein. A D gene is named only where the DNA matches it firmly. Where a row states a size, it is once, few, many or the class of an expanded clone; other rows omit it.

-	TRBV10-3	TRBJ1-5	-	TGTGCCATCAGTAGTACAGGATATCAGCCCCAGCATTTT	CAISSTGYQPQHF
once	TRBV5-1	TRBJ2-3	TRBD1	TGCGCCAGCAGCTTGGAGACAGGGGGTACGCAGTATTTT	CASSLETGGTQYF
-	TRBV6-2/TRBV6-3	TRBJ2-7	TRBD1	TGTGCCAGCAGTCGGGACAGGAAATCCTACGAGCAGTACTTC	CASSRDRKSYEQYF
-	TRBV6-1	TRBJ1-2	TRBD1	TGTGCCAGCAGTGACCAAGGGGGCCTCGAAGGTGGCTACACCTTC	CASSDQGGLEGGYTF
-	TRBV6-2/TRBV6-3	TRBJ1-5	TRBD1	TGTGCCAGCAGTTCCGGGACAGGGGTTAGTCAGCCCCAGCATTTT	CASSSGTGVSQPQHF
-	TRBV28	TRBJ2-3	TRBD2	TGTGCCAGCAGTTTGAGAACTAGCGGGAGGTATGGTACGCAGTATTTT	CASSLRTSGRYGTQYF
-	TRBV5-1	TRBJ1-2	TRBD1	TGCGCCAGCAGCAACGGACAGGGTGGTGGCTACACCTTC	CASSNGQGGGYTF
-	TRBV14	TRBJ2-1	TRBD2	TGTGCCAGCAGCCATTGGACTAGCGGGAATGAGCAGTTCTTC	CASSHWTSGNEQFF
-	TRBV30	TRBJ2-7	-	TGTGCCTGGAGTAGAAACAGGGAAGGCGAGCAGTACTTC	CAWSRNREGEQYF
-	TRBV5-5	TRBJ2-3	TRBD2	TGTGCCAGCAGCTTGGGACTAGCGGGACGCACAGATACGCAGTATTTT	CASSLGLAGRTDTQYF
-	TRBV4-3	TRBJ2-6	-	TGCGCCAGCAGCCAAGATCAGCCGGGTGGGGCCAACGTCCTGACTTTC	CASSQDQPGGANVLTF
-	TRBV6-5	TRBJ1-2	TRBD1	TGTGCCGGTAGGACAGGGATCCTCTATGGCTACACCTTC	CAGRTGILYGYTF
-	TRBV28	TRBJ2-7	TRBD2	TGTGCCAGCAGTTGGCCGGGACTAGGGGTCTACGAGCAGTACTTC	CASSWPGLGVYEQYF
-	TRBV28	TRBJ2-2	-	TGTGCCAGCAGTTTATTGGATGCCACCGGGGAGCTGTTTTTT	CASSLLDATGELFF
-	TRBV28	TRBJ2-7	-	TGTGCCAGCAGTGTACCCCTTTACGAGCAGTACTTC	CASSVPLYEQYF
few	TRBV18	TRBJ2-5	-	TGTGCCAGCTCACTCCGTCCCGGACGGAAAGAGACCCAGTACTTC	CASSLRPGRKETQYF
-	TRBV10-1	TRBJ2-1	-	TGCGCCAGCAGTGAGGGGCTGAATGAGCAGTTCTTC	CASSEGLNEQFF
-	TRBV7-2	TRBJ1-5	-	TGTGCCAGCAGACTTGCGGGGGACGGGCAGCCCCAGCATTTT	CASRLAGDGQPQHF
few	TRBV28	TRBJ1-1	-	TGTGCCAGCGGGGACGGCCCTAGGGGGAACACTGAAGCTTTCTTT	CASGDGPRGNTEAFF
-	TRBV29-1	TRBJ2-3	-	TGCAGCGTTGAAGGTGGTTGGACAGATACGCAGTATTTT	CSVEGGWTDTQYF
few	TRBV5-4	TRBJ1-2	-	TGTGCCAGCAGCTTTTTTGGGGGGCCTAACTATGGCTACACCTTC	CASSFFGGPNYGYTF
-	TRBV19	TRBJ2-5	-	TGTGCCAGTAGTATGGAAGACGGGAGACTGCAAGAGACCCAGTACTTC	CASSMEDGRLQETQYF
-	TRBV28	TRBJ1-5	-	TGTGCCAGCAGTTTGGGGGGTCAGCCCCAGCATTTT	CASSLGGQPQHF
-	TRBV28	TRBJ2-3	-	TGTGCCAGCAGTTCCCCGGGAGTTGAGAATACGCAGTATTTT	CASSSPGVENTQYF
-	TRBV10-3	TRBJ1-2	-	TGTGCCATCAGTGAGTCCGCAGCTAACTATGGCTACACCTTC	CAISESAANYGYTF
few	TRBV3-1/TRBV3-2	TRBJ2-7	TRBD1	TGTGCCAGTGGGGACAGGTCGCTCTACGAGCAGTACTTC	CASGDRSLYEQYF
-	TRBV11-3	TRBJ2-1	TRBD2	TGTGCCAGCAGCTCCACTGCTCTAGCGGGGGGGGGACTGGATGAGCAGTTCTTC	CASSSTALAGGGLDEQFF
-	TRBV19	TRBJ2-1	-	TGTGCCAGTAGTATAGATTCCCAATACAATGAGCAGTTCTTC	CASSIDSQYNEQFF
-	TRBV28	TRBJ1-5	-	TGTGCCAGCAGGATGGATGTAGGTCGGGATCAGCCCCAGCATTTT	CASRMDVGRDQPQHF
-	TRBV7-6	TRBJ2-1	TRBD2	TGTGCCAGCAGACAAGGGACACCGACTAGCGGGAGGGGTGAGCAGTTCTTC	CASRQGTPTSGRGEQFF
-	TRBV6-5	TRBJ1-1	TRBD1	TGTGCCAGCAGTTATTATCCCGGGACAGGGCACGAAGCTTTCTTT	CASSYYPGTGHEAFF
few	TRBV6-2/TRBV6-3	TRBJ2-3	-	TGTGCCAGCAGTTACCCCCGGGGCGTTCGGGGCACAGATACGCAGTATTTT	CASSYPRGVRGTDTQYF
-	TRBV2	TRBJ2-3	TRBD2	TGTGCCAGCAGTGAGGGACTAGCGGGGACTAGGGCAGATACGCAGTATTTT	CASSEGLAGTRADTQYF
-	TRBV19	TRBJ1-1	TRBD1	TGTGCCAGTAGTATGACAGGGTTGAACACTGAAGCTTTCTTT	CASSMTGLNTEAFF
-	TRBV4-3	TRBJ2-1	TRBD2	TGCGCCAGCAGCCAAGATCGGGGACTAGCGGGAGGGTCTACCTACAATGAGCAGTTCTTC	CASSQDRGLAGGSTYNEQFF
-	TRBV3-1/TRBV3-2	TRBJ1-1	-	TGTGCCAGCATAGGGCCCCGAGGTGAAGCTTTCTTT	CASIGPRGEAFF
-	TRBV4-3	TRBJ2-7	-	TGCGCCAGCAGCCAAGAATTGGACGGGAGCTCCTACGAGCAGTACTTC	CASSQELDGSSYEQYF
-	TRBV7-3	TRBJ2-3	TRBD2	TGTGCCAGCAGCTCCACTAGCGGGGGGGAGTATACGCAGTATTTT	CASSSTSGGEYTQYF
-	TRBV27	TRBJ2-3	TRBD1	TGTGCCAGCAGTGCCCTCACGGGACAGGGGTCCCATACGCAGTATTTT	CASSALTGQGSHTQYF
-	TRBV7-2	TRBJ2-7	-	TGTGCCAGCAGCATGACTAGTGGCTACGAGCAGTACTTC	CASSMTSGYEQYF
once	TRBV7-8	TRBJ2-5	-	TGTGCCAGCAGCCCCCGTGGGTACCAAGAGACCCAGTACTTC	CASSPRGYQETQYF
-	TRBV6-5	TRBJ1-6	TRBD1	TGTGCCAGCAGTAGAGCCGGGACAGCTAATTCACCCCTCCACTTT	CASSRAGTANSPLHF
-	TRBV19	TRBJ2-6	-	TGTGCCAGCGCTGATGCTGGGGCCAACGTCCTGACTTTC	CASADAGANVLTF
-	TRBV18	TRBJ2-1	TRBD2	TGTGCCAGCTCACCACCTATCGGGGGGGTGGACAATGAGCAGTTCTTC	CASSPPIGGVDNEQFF
-	TRBV5-4	TRBJ1-6	TRBD1	TGTGCCAGCAGGCCCGCAGGGACAGGCGAAGATTCACCCCTCCACTTT	CASRPAGTGEDSPLHF
-	TRBV28	TRBJ1-2	-	TGTGCCAGCAGACGGGAGGTTGGTGGCTACACCTTC	CASRREVGGYTF
-	TRBV28	TRBJ1-2	-	TGTGCCAGCAGTCGGTATGCACCTCACCCTAACTATGGCTACACCTTC	CASSRYAPHPNYGYTF
once	TRBV6-5	TRBJ1-5	TRBD1	TGTGCCAGCAGTTCAGACAGGGGAAGCCAGCCCCAGCATTTT	CASSSDRGSQPQHF
once	TRBV28	TRBJ1-2	TRBD1	TGTGCCAGCACCCTACAGGGGTCTGGTTATGGCTACACCTTC	CASTLQGSGYGYTF